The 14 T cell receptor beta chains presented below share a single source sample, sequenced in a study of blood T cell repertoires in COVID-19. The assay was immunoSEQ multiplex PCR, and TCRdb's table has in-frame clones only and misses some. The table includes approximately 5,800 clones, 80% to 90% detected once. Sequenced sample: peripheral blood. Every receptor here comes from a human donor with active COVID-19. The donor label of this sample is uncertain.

Written as DNA, the CDR3 is TGTGCCAGCTCACCACCCGCAGGGCCGCCCTACGAGCAGTACTTC. This gives the protein CASSPPAGPPYEQYF. This chain joins TRBV18 and TRBJ2-7, with a tentative D call TRBD1 (5 bases). V lost 0 bases and J lost 2, with 11 bases in between. The germline CDR1 and CDR2 sequences are KGHSH and LQKENI. The CDR3 consists of 15 residues.

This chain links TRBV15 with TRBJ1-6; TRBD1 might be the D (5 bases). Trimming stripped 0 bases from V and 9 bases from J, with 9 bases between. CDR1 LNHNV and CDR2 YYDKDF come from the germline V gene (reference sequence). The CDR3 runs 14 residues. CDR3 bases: TGTGCCACCAGCAGAGACGGGGGATTTTCACCCCTCCACTTT. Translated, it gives CATSRDGGFSPLHF.

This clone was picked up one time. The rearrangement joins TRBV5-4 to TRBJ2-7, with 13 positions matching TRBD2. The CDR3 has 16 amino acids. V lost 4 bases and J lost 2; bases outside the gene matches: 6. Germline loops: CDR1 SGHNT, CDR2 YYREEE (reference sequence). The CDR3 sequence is CASSPGTSGATYEQYF. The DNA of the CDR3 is TGTGCCAGCAGCCCCGGGACTAGCGGGGCCACCTACGAGCAGTACTTC.

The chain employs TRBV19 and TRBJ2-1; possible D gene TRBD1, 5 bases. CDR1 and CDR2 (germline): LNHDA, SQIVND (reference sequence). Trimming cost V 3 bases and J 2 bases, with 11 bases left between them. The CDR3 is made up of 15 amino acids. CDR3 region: CASSIGAGTYNEQFF. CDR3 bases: TGTGCCAGTAGTATTGGGGCAGGAACCTACAATGAGCAGTTCTTC.

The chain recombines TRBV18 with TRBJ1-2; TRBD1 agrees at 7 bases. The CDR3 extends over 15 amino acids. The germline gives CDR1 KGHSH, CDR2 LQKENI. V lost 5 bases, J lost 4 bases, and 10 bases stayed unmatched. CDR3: CASSSDRVKSYGYTF. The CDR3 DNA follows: TGTGCCAGCTCATCCGACAGGGTGAAAAGCTATGGCTACACCTTC.

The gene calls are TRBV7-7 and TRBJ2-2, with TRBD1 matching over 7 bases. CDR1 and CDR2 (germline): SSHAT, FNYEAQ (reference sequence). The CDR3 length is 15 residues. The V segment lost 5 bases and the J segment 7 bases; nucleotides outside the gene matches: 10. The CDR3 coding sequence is TGTGCCAGCAGCGCCGGACAGGTCGGAGGCGGGGAGCTGTTTTTT. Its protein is CASSAGQVGGGELFF.

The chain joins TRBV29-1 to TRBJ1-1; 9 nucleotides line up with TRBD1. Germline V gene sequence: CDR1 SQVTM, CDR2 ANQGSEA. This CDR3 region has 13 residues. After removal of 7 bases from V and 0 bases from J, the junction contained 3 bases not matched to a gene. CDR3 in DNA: TGCAGCGGGGGGACAGGGTTGAACACTGAAGCTTTCTTT. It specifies CSGGTGLNTEAFF. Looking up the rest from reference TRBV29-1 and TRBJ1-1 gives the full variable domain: SAVISQKPSRDICQRGTSLTIQCQVDSQVTMMFWYRQQPGQSLTLIATANQGSEATYESGFVIDKFPISRPNLTFSTLTVSNMSPEDSSIYLCSGGTGLNTEAFFGQGTRLTVV.

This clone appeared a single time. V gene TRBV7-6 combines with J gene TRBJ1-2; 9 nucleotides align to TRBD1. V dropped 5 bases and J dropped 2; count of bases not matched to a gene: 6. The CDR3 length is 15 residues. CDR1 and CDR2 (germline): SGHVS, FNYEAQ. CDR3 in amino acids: CASSPGTGPNYGYTF. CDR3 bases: TGTGCCAGCAGCCCAGGGACAGGGCCGAACTATGGCTACACCTTC.

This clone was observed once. The CDR3 sequence is CASSQTTGGSPLHF. CDR3 coding DNA: TGTGCCAGCAGCCAGACTACAGGGGGCTCACCCCTCCACTTT. The chain uses TRBV3-1 (or the pseudogene TRBV3-2) and TRBJ1-6, with TRBD1 matching over 9 bases. Germline CDR1 reads LGHDT; CDR2 reads YNNKEL (reference sequence). V shed 3 bases and J 10 bases; nucleotides not matched to a gene: 4. The CDR3 spans 14 residues.

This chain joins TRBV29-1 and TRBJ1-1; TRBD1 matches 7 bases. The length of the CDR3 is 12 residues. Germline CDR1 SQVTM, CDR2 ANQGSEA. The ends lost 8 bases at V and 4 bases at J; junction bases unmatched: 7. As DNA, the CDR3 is TGCAGCTACGACAGGGTGGGCACTGAAGCTTTCTTT. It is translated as CSYDRVGTEAFF.

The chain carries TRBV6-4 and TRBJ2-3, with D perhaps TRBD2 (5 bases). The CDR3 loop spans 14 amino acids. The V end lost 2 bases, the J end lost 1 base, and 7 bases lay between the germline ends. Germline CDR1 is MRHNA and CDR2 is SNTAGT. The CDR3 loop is CASSDSGRTDTQYF. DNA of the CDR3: TGTGCCAGCAGTGACAGCGGCCGCACAGATACGCAGTATTTT.

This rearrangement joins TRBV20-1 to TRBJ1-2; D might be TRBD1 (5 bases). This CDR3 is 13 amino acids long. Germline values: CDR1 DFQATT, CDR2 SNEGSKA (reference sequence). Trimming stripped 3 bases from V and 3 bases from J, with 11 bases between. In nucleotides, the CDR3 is TGCAGTGCTAGTGGCAGGGTCGACTATGGCTACACCTTC. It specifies CSASGRVDYGYTF.

The CDR3: CASGQNRNTEAFF. The CDR3 nucleotides are TGTGCTAGTGGTCAGAATCGGAACACTGAAGCTTTCTTT. The chain has TRBV12-5 and TRBJ1-1; the D is unclear. Per the germline V gene, CDR1 is LGHNT and CDR2 is FRNRAP. V gave up 5 bases and J gave up 1 base, with 8 bases separating them. The CDR3 is made up of 13 amino acids.

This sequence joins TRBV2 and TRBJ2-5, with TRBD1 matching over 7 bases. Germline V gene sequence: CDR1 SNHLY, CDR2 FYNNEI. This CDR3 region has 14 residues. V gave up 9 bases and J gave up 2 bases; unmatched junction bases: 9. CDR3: CASGVGQLQETQYF. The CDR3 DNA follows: TGTGCCAGTGGTGTGGGACAGCTACAAGAGACCCAGTACTTC.